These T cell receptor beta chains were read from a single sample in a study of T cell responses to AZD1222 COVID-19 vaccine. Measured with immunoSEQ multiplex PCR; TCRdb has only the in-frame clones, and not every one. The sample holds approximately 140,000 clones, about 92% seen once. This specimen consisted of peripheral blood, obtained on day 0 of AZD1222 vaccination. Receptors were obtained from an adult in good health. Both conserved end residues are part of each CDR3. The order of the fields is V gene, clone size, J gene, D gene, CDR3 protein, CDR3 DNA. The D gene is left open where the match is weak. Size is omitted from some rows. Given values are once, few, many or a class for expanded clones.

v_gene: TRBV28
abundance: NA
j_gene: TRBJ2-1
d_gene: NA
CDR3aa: CASRRKAGARVYNEQFF
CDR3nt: TGTGCCAGCAGGAGAAAGGCCGGGGCCCGCGTCTACAATGAGCAGTTCTTC

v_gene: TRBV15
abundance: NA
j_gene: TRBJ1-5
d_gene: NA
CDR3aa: CATARDFNQPQHF
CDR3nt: TGTGCCACAGCCCGGGACTTCAATCAGCCCCAGCATTTT

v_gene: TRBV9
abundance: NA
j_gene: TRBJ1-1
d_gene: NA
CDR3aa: CASSVAAVNTEAFF
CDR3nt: TGTGCCAGCAGCGTAGCTGCCGTGAACACTGAAGCTTTCTTT

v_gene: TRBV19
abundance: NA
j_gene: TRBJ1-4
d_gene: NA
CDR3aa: CASSTGATNEKLFF
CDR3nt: TGTGCCAGTAGTACAGGGGCAACTAATGAAAAACTGTTTTTT

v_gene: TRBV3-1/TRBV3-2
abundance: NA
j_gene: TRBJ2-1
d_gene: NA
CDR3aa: CASSQDTNNEQFF
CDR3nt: TGTGCCAGCAGCCAAGATACCAACAATGAGCAGTTCTTC

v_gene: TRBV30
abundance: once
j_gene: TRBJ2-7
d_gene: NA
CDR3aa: CAWTFGASYEQYF
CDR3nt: TGTGCCTGGACTTTTGGGGCGTCCTACGAGCAGTACTTC

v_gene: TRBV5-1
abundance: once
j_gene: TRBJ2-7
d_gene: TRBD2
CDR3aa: CASRPKAGVPYEQYF
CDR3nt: TGCGCCAGCCGCCCGAAAGCGGGAGTCCCCTACGAGCAGTACTTC

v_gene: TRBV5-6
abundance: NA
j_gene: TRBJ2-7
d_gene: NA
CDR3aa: CASSLAILVSEQYF
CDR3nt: TGTGCCAGCAGCTTGGCCATACTAGTTAGTGAGCAGTACTTC

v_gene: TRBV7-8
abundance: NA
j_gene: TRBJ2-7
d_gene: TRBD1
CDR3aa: CASSQPGQGAHEQYF
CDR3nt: TGTGCCAGCAGCCAACCGGGACAGGGAGCCCACGAGCAGTACTTC

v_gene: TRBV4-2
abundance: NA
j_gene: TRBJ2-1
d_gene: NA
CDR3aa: CASSQEGGLAYNEQFF
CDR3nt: TGTGCCAGCAGCCAAGAGGGGGGGCTTGCCTACAATGAGCAGTTCTTC

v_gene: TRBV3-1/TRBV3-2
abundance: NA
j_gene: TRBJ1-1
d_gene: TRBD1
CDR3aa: CASSQGGQGLAAFF
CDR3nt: TGTGCCAGCAGCCAGGGCGGACAGGGCTTGGCAGCTTTCTTT

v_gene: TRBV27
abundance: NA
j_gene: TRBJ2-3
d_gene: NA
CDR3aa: CASSRSITDTQYF
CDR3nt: TGTGCCAGCAGCCGGAGCATCACAGATACGCAGTATTTT

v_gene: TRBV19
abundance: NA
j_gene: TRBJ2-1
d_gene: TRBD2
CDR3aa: CATDPGLAGFNEQFF
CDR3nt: TGTGCCACCGACCCGGGACTAGCGGGATTTAATGAGCAGTTCTTC

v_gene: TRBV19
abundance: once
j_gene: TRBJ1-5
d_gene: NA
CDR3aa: CASSGRGGSSNQPQHF
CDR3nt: TGTGCCAGTAGTGGCAGGGGCGGCTCGAGCAATCAGCCCCAGCATTTT

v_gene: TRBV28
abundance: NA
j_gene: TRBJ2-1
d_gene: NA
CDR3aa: CASNTGARYNEQFF
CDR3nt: TGTGCCAGCAATACCGGAGCACGGTACAATGAGCAGTTCTTC

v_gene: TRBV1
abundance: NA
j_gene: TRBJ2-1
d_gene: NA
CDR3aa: CTSSQLAGVSYNEQFF
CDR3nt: TGCACCAGCAGCCAGCTAGCGGGGGTCTCCTACAATGAGCAGTTCTTC

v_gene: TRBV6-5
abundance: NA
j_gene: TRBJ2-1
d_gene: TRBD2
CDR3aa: CASSRGDYAGNEQFF
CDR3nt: TGTGCCAGCAGTCGCGGGGACTATGCGGGCAATGAGCAGTTCTTC

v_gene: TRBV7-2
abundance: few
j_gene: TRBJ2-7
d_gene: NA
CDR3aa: CASSLWVRAEQYF
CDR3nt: TGTGCCAGCAGCTTGTGGGTCAGGGCCGAGCAGTACTTC

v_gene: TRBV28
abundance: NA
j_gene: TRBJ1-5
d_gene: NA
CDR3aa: CASSLEHQPQHF
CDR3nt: TGTGCCAGCAGTTTAGAACATCAGCCCCAGCATTTT

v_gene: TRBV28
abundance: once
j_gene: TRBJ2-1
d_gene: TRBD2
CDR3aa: CASSPSGGGNEQFF
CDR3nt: TGTGCCAGCAGTCCCAGCGGGGGAGGGAATGAGCAGTTCTTC

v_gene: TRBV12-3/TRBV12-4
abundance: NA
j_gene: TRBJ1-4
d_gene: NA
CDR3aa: CASSSWPFEKLFF
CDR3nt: TGTGCCAGCAGTTCGTGGCCGTTTGAAAAACTGTTTTTT

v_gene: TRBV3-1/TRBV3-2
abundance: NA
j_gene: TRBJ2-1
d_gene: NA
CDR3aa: CASSSDLGAEDEQFF
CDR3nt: TGTGCCAGCAGCTCCGACTTGGGGGCTGAAGATGAGCAGTTCTTC

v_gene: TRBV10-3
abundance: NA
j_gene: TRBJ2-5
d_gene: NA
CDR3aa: CAISENTETQYF
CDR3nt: TGTGCCATCAGTGAGAACACGGAGACCCAGTACTTC

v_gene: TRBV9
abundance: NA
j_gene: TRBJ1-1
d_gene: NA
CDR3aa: CASSKPTRTEAFF
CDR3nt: TGTGCCAGCAGCAAACCGACCCGGACTGAAGCTTTCTTT

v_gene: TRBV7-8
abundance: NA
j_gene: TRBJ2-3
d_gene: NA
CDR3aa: CASSLAGSRSTDTQYF
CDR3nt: TGTGCCAGCAGCTTAGCGGGGTCCCGTAGCACAGATACGCAGTATTTT